Below, one T cell receptor beta chain is given with its context. TCRdb's copy holds only in-frame clones and misses some; the assay was immunoSEQ multiplex PCR. The sample holds 50,000 or so clones, over 65% seen once. These data originate in a study of memory CD4+ T cells and cytomegalovirus serostatus. Single viable CD3+CD4+CD8-CD45RO+ cells were sorted as the memory CD4+ T cells. Looked up from germline, CDR1 is MNHEY and CDR2 is SMNVEV (reference sequence). This CDR3 has 13 amino acids. Trimming removed 3 bases from V and 7 bases from J, with 13 bases in between. The chain uses TRBV27 and TRBJ2-7, with D perhaps TRBD2 (7 bases). Source material: memory CD4+ T cells from blood. The TCR sequence derives from an adult in good health and CMV-seronegative. The CDR3 bases are TGTGCCAGCAGTTTCGGGGGGCCAAGGGAGCAGTACTTC. Translating gives CASSFGGPREQYF.